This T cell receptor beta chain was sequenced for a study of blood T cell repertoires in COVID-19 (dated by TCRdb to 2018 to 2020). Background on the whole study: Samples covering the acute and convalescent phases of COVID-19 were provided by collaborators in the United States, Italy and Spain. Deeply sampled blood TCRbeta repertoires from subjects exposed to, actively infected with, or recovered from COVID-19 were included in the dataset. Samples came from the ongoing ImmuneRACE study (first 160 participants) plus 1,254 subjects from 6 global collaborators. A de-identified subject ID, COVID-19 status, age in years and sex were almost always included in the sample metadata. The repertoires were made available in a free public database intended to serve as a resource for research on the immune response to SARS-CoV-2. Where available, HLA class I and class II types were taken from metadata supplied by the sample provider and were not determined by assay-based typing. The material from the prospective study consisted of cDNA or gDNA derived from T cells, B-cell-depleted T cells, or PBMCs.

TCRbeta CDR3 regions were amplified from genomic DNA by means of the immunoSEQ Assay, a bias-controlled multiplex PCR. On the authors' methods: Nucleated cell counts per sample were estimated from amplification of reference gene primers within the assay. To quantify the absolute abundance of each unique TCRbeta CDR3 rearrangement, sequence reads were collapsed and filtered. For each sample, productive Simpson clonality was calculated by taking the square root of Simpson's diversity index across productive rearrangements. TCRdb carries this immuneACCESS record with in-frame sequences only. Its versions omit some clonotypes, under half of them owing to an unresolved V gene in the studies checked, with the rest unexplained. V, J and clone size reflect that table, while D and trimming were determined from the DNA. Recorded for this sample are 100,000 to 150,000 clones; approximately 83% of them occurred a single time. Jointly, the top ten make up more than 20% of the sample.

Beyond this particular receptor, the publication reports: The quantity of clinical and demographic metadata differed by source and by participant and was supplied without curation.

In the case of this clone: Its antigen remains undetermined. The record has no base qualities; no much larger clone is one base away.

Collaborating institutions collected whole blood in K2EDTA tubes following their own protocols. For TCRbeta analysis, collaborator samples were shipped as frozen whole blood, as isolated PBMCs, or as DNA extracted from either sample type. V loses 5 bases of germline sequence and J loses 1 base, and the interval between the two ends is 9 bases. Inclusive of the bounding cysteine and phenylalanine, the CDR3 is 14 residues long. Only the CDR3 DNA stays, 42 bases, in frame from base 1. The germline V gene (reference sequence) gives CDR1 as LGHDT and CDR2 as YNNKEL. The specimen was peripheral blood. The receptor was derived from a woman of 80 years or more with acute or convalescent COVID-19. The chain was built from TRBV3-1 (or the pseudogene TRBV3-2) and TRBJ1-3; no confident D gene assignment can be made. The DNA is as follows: TGTGCCAGCAGCTCGACTGGGTCTGGAAACACCATATATTTT. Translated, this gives CASSSTGSGNTIYF.